A selection of T cell receptor beta chains follows, all from one sample in a study of blood T cell repertoires in COVID-19. Assay used: immunoSEQ multiplex PCR; TCRdb lists only in-frame clones, some missing. This table has tens of thousands of clones, around 90% appearing once. The sample taken for sequencing was peripheral blood. These receptors originate from a man aged 55 to 69 with COVID-19, enrolled during active disease. CDR3s include the opening cysteine and the closing phenylalanine or tryptophan. The order of the fields is clone size, J gene, CDR3 length, D gene, V gene, CDR3 DNA, CDR3 protein. D genes are given only for firm matches. The listing skips clone size in some rows; elsewhere it reads once, few, many or a size class.

-,TRBJ1-1,14,-,TRBV18,TGTGCCAGCTCACGGGCGGGCAGGAACACTGAAGCTTTCTTT,CASSRAGRNTEAFF
-,TRBJ1-3,15,-,TRBV5-1,TGCGCCAGCAGCCCCCCCAGGGAATCTGGAAACACCATATATTTT,CASSPPRESGNTIYF
few,TRBJ2-5,15,TRBD1,TRBV4-2,TGTGCCAGCAGCCAAGGGCAGGGGGCCCAAGAGACCCAGTACTTC,CASSQGQGAQETQYF
few,TRBJ2-2,18,-,TRBV27,TGTGCCAGCAGTTCTACACTCTATCTGGGGGCGCGCGGCGGGGAGCTGTTTTTT,CASSSTLYLGARGGELFF
-,TRBJ2-1,13,TRBD1,TRBV7-2,TGTGCCAGCAGCCGGACAGGGGGCAATGAGCAGTTCTTC,CASSRTGGNEQFF
-,TRBJ1-4,14,-,TRBV28,TGTGCCAGCAGTCCCCCAGGATTTAATGAAAAACTGTTTTTT,CASSPPGFNEKLFF
-,TRBJ1-1,16,TRBD1,TRBV28,TGTGCCAGCAGTTTATATACAGGGGGTAGGAACACTGAAGCTTTCTTT,CASSLYTGGRNTEAFF
-,TRBJ1-6,15,-,TRBV25-1,TGTGCCAGCAGTGCGCAGACAGGCTATAATTCACCCCTCCACTTT,CASSAQTGYNSPLHF
-,TRBJ2-3,16,TRBD2,TRBV28,TGTGCCAGCAGTCCCGCATTAGCGGGCTCCGAAGATACGCAGTATTTT,CASSPALAGSEDTQYF
-,TRBJ2-7,14,TRBD1,TRBV19,TGTGCCAGTAGCCCGACAGGGTTTTCCTACGAGCAGTACTTC,CASSPTGFSYEQYF
few,TRBJ1-6,14,TRBD1,TRBV7-8,TGTGCCATCTCGGAGGCCAGGGGGTGGTCACCCCTCCTCTTT,CAISEARGWSPLLF
-,TRBJ2-1,15,TRBD1,TRBV19,TGTGCCAGTCACCCGGGACAGGGCTCCTACAATGAGCAGTTCTTC,CASHPGQGSYNEQFF
-,TRBJ1-3,17,TRBD1,TRBV28,TGTGCCAGCAGTTTATGGGGACAGGGTGGCTCTGGAAACACCATATATTTT,CASSLWGQGGSGNTIYF
-,TRBJ1-6,15,TRBD1,TRBV7-9,TGTGCCAGCAGCTCCGGGACAGGCCGGGGTTCACCCCTCCACTTT,CASSSGTGRGSPLHF
once,TRBJ1-3,14,TRBD1,TRBV19,TGTGCCAGTAGTCGACAGGGCGCCGGAAACACCATATATTTT,CASSRQGAGNTIYF
-,TRBJ1-2,15,TRBD1,TRBV7-2,TGTGCCAGCAGCTTAAAACAGGGGGCAGACTATGGCTACACCTTC,CASSLKQGADYGYTF
-,TRBJ1-2,14,TRBD1,TRBV19,TGTGCCAGTCACTCGAAGACAGGGGGATATGGCTACACCTTC,CASHSKTGGYGYTF
-,TRBJ2-1,17,TRBD2,TRBV27,TGTGCCAGCACCGACCGACTAGCAAGTAAATTAGGCAATGAGCAGTTCTTC,CASTDRLASKLGNEQFF
-,TRBJ1-2,13,TRBD1,TRBV28,TGTGCCAGCACCCGGGACAGGGGCTATGGCTACACCTTC,CASTRDRGYGYTF
-,TRBJ1-2,15,-,TRBV11-3,TGTGCCAGCAGCTTAGATCAGAGAGGGCTCTATGGCTACACCTTC,CASSLDQRGLYGYTF
-,TRBJ2-4,13,-,TRBV6-5,TGTGCCAGCACCAATGGACAGTTAAACATTCAGTACTTC,CASTNGQLNIQYF
-,TRBJ1-5,14,TRBD1,TRBV29-1,TGCAGCGTTGGGGGTGGACAGGGTCATCAGCCCCAGCATTTT,CSVGGGQGHQPQHF
-,TRBJ2-3,18,-,TRBV10-3,TGTGCCATCAGTGAGGCCCAACACAGGGTCATTAGCACAGATACGCAGTATTTT,CAISEAQHRVISTDTQYF
-,TRBJ1-1,13,-,TRBV29-1,TGCAGCGTCCGACCGGGACAAGGACATTCAGCTTTCTTT,CSVRPGQGHSAFF
-,TRBJ1-4,16,TRBD1,TRBV7-8,TGTGCCAGCAGCTTAGGAAAGACAGGGTCTAATGAAAAACTGTTTTTT,CASSLGKTGSNEKLFF
-,TRBJ2-6,16,-,TRBV10-3,TGTGCCACGGGGGCGGGGGCCTCCTCTGGGGCCAACGTCCTGACTTTC,CATGAGASSGANVLTF
-,TRBJ2-7,14,TRBD1,TRBV6-2/TRBV6-3,TGTGCCAGCAGTTACGGGACAGGGGACCACGAGCAGTACTTC,CASSYGTGDHEQYF
-,TRBJ1-5,13,-,TRBV27,TGTGCCAGCAGTTCCACATACCGACAGGCGCAGCATTTT,CASSSTYRQAQHF